Listed below are T cell receptor beta chains from one sample, sequenced in a study of blood T cell repertoires in COVID-19. This table comes from immunoSEQ multiplex PCR, and its TCRdb copy is limited to in-frame clones, with some not included. Among more than 250,000 clones listed, over 80% were seen once. The specimen was peripheral blood. The receptors here all came from a man aged 55 to 70 who had recovered from COVID-19. Each CDR3 is given with its conserved first and last residue. A D gene is named only where the DNA matches it firmly. Size tells how often a clone was seen (once, few, many) or the class of an expanded clone, and some rows leave it out.

V	size	J	D	DNA	CDR3
TRBV5-4	few	TRBJ2-1	TRBD2	TGTGCCAGCAGCAGGACTAGCGGTCCCTCCTACAATGAGCAGTTCTTC	CASSRTSGPSYNEQFF
TRBV5-6	NA	TRBJ2-3	NA	TGTGCCAGCAGCCTCCCCGCAGATACGCAGTATTTT	CASSLPADTQYF
TRBV2	NA	TRBJ2-3	TRBD2	TGTGCCAGCAGTGAACACCTACTAGCGCGGAATATAGATACGCAGTATTTT	CASSEHLLARNIDTQYF
TRBV5-1	NA	TRBJ1-2	TRBD1	TGCGCCAGCAGCCCTGGACAGGAGGACTATGGCTACACCTTC	CASSPGQEDYGYTF
TRBV12-5	NA	TRBJ2-3	NA	TGTGCTAGTGCCCCTGGTTTGGCGACTGCAGATACGCAGTATTTT	CASAPGLATADTQYF
TRBV7-9	NA	TRBJ1-4	NA	TGTGCCAGCGGAAGGGGTTTTGAAAAACTGTTTTTT	CASGRGFEKLFF
TRBV11-2	NA	TRBJ1-4	NA	TGTGCCAGCAGCGGGCAGAACTGGGAAAAACTGTTTTTT	CASSGQNWEKLFF
TRBV10-2	NA	TRBJ2-1	TRBD2	TGCGCCAGCAGTGCACTAGCGGGAGGGAATGAGCAGTTCTTC	CASSALAGGNEQFF
TRBV18	once	TRBJ2-7	TRBD1	TGTGCCAGCTCACCAGACCAGGGGGCTGGCTACGAGCAGTACTTC	CASSPDQGAGYEQYF
TRBV10-2	NA	TRBJ1-1	TRBD1	TGCGCCAGCAAGAGGGACAGGGGGAACACTGAAGCTTTCTTT	CASKRDRGNTEAFF
TRBV7-9	NA	TRBJ1-1	NA	TGTGCCAGCAGCTTAGGACAGAACACTGAAGCTTTCTTT	CASSLGQNTEAFF
TRBV24-1	NA	TRBJ2-5	NA	TGTGCCACCAGTGACCCGGGACAAGGGACGGGAGAGACCCAGTACTTC	CATSDPGQGTGETQYF
TRBV11-2	once	TRBJ2-1	NA	TGTGCCAGCAGCCATGAGGCCAGGGGAAGGGTCAATGAGCAGTTCTTC	CASSHEARGRVNEQFF
TRBV21-1	once	TRBJ2-7	NA	TGTGCCAGCAGCAAAGCGTCAGTCGGGACAGGGAGGTCAACACTACCCCACGAGCAGTACTTC	CASSKASVGTGRSTLPHEQYF
TRBV24-1	NA	TRBJ2-3	NA	TGTGCCACCAGTGATTTCAGAGATACGCAGTATTTT	CATSDFRDTQYF
TRBV9	NA	TRBJ2-5	TRBD2	TGTGCCAGCAGCGTAGGAGGTAGCGGGGGAATTAAAGAGACCCAGTACTTC	CASSVGGSGGIKETQYF
TRBV28	NA	TRBJ1-1	NA	TGTGCCAGCAGTTACTTGACAGCTGATAAAGCTTTCTTT	CASSYLTADKAFF
TRBV5-4	NA	TRBJ1-4	NA	TGTGCCAGCAGCTTGACAGGGGAAAAACTGTTTTTT	CASSLTGEKLFF
TRBV10-3	NA	TRBJ2-1	TRBD1	TGTGCCACGAAGGGAGGACAGGGGGCGACCGAGAAGAGCAATGAGCAGTTCTTC	CATKGGQGATEKSNEQFF
TRBV5-1	NA	TRBJ1-4	NA	TGCGCCAGCAGCTTGGCCGGGGGGATTGGTGAAAAACTGTTTTTT	CASSLAGGIGEKLFF
TRBV7-8	NA	TRBJ1-5	NA	TGTGCCAGCAGCTTAGGGGACACCGGGCGAGATCAGCCCCAGCATTTT	CASSLGDTGRDQPQHF
TRBV3-1/TRBV3-2	NA	TRBJ2-7	TRBD1	TGTGCCAGCAGCCAGTTTACCGGACAGGTCAAAGGCGAGCAGTACTTC	CASSQFTGQVKGEQYF
TRBV11-1	once	TRBJ2-7	TRBD1	TGTGCCAGCAGCTACCCAGGACAGGGGAGGGACGAGCAGTACTTC	CASSYPGQGRDEQYF
TRBV10-2	NA	TRBJ1-1	TRBD1	TGCGCCAGCAGTGCCCAGGGGGCGACTGAAGCTTTCTTT	CASSAQGATEAFF
TRBV4-1	NA	TRBJ2-3	NA	TGCGCCAGCAGCCAAGTAGTGGCAGATACGCAGTATTTT	CASSQVVADTQYF
TRBV6-1	few	TRBJ2-1	TRBD1	TGTGCCAGCAGTGCTTACCTGACAGGGGGCTCCTACAATGAGCAGTTCTTC	CASSAYLTGGSYNEQFF
TRBV7-8	NA	TRBJ2-1	NA	TGTGCCAGCAGCAAGGGGTATGAGCAGTTCTTC	CASSKGYEQFF
TRBV4-2	once	TRBJ2-5	TRBD2	TGTGCCAGCAGCCAGGGCGGGACTAGCACAGAAGGGACCCAGTACTTC	CASSQGGTSTEGTQYF
TRBV18	NA	TRBJ1-4	NA	TGTGCCAGCTCACCCGCAACTAATGAAAAACTGTTTTTT	CASSPATNEKLFF
TRBV7-3	NA	TRBJ2-2	NA	TGTGCCAGCAGCTTAGTGCAGACCGGGGAGCTGTTTTTT	CASSLVQTGELFF
TRBV28	NA	TRBJ1-5	NA	TGTGCCAGCAGTTTATACAGCCGAGATCAGCCCCAGCATTTT	CASSLYSRDQPQHF
TRBV6-2/TRBV6-3	NA	TRBJ1-5	NA	TGTGCCAGCAGTTCCCAAGGGGTTAGGAATCAGCCCCAGCATTTT	CASSSQGVRNQPQHF
TRBV6-1	few	TRBJ1-1	NA	TGTGCCAGCAGTGAAGGGTCTGGATTGTACAGGGCTTTCTTT	CASSEGSGLYRAFF
TRBV7-8	NA	TRBJ1-1	NA	TGTGCCAGCACCCCCCGGGGGAGGGACACTGAAGCTTTCTTT	CASTPRGRDTEAFF
TRBV2	NA	TRBJ1-1	TRBD1	TGTGCCAGCAGTGGACAGGGTAGCACTGAAGCTTTCTTT	CASSGQGSTEAFF
TRBV5-4	few	TRBJ2-5	TRBD2	TGTGCCAGCAGCCCACCGACTAGCGGGAGAGGGGGAGAGACCCAGTACTTC	CASSPPTSGRGGETQYF
TRBV7-2	NA	TRBJ2-3	TRBD1	TGTGCCAGCAGCTTTAGGGGACAGAGCACAGATACGCAGTATTTT	CASSFRGQSTDTQYF
TRBV2	NA	TRBJ1-6	TRBD1	TGTGCCAGCAGTGAAGGACAGGGGATAAGGACACCCCTCCACTTT	CASSEGQGIRTPLHF
TRBV7-9	NA	TRBJ1-5	NA	TGTGCCAGCAGCTTAAGAGGAAGCAATCAGCCCCAGCATTTT	CASSLRGSNQPQHF
TRBV7-6	NA	TRBJ2-7	TRBD1	TGTGCCAGCAGCCCACAACAGGGGATTAGCTCCTACGAGCAGTACTTC	CASSPQQGISSYEQYF
TRBV14	NA	TRBJ1-2	NA	TGTGCCAGCAGCCAAGGAGGTTATAGGTCAGGGGTTGTCTACACCTTC	CASSQGGYRSGVVYTF
TRBV3-1/TRBV3-2	NA	TRBJ2-5	NA	TGTGCCAGCAGTTACAGGGACCAAGAGACCCAGTACTTC	CASSYRDQETQYF
TRBV5-1	NA	TRBJ2-1	TRBD2	TGCGCCAGCAGTCCAGCTAGCGGGAGGGTTATAATATACAATGAGCAGTTCTTC	CASSPASGRVIIYNEQFF
TRBV5-4	NA	TRBJ1-2	NA	TGTGCCAGCAGCTCCGAACGGACACTATATGGCTACACCTTC	CASSSERTLYGYTF
TRBV18	NA	TRBJ2-5	NA	TGTGCCAGCCAAGACAGCCTGCAAGAGACCCAGTACTTC	CASQDSLQETQYF
TRBV3-1/TRBV3-2	few	TRBJ2-7	NA	TGTGCCAGCAGCCAATATCCGGGACACGCCTACGAGCAGTACTTC	CASSQYPGHAYEQYF